Listed below are T cell receptor beta chains from one sample, sequenced in a study of blood T cell repertoires in COVID-19. Assay used: immunoSEQ multiplex PCR; TCRdb lists only in-frame clones, some missing. The profile shows approximately 100,000 clones, over 80% of them singletons. The sequenced material came from peripheral blood. The receptors derive from a man aged 50 to 60 with active COVID-19. CDR3s leave out the opening cysteine and the closing phenylalanine or tryptophan. The order of the fields is CDR3 protein, V gene, J gene.

cdr3_aa: ASSPGTGGDTEAF
v_call: TRBV5-8
j_call: TRBJ1-1

cdr3_aa: ASSPLDRGAKNIQY
v_call: TRBV7-9
j_call: TRBJ2-4

cdr3_aa: ASGQGDEQY
v_call: TRBV19
j_call: TRBJ2-7

cdr3_aa: ASSVGGTEAF
v_call: TRBV9
j_call: TRBJ1-1

cdr3_aa: ASIHEGGGTFGKQY
v_call: TRBV2
j_call: TRBJ2-7

cdr3_aa: ATARGGTGNSPLH
v_call: TRBV15
j_call: TRBJ1-6

cdr3_aa: ASSSGGGASSSQH
v_call: TRBV5-6
j_call: TRBJ1-5

cdr3_aa: AWSNRAGYGYT
v_call: TRBV30
j_call: TRBJ1-2

cdr3_aa: ASEGADRGSLHEQF
v_call: TRBV28
j_call: TRBJ2-1

cdr3_aa: ASRRGEAF
v_call: TRBV6-5
j_call: TRBJ1-1

cdr3_aa: ASSHGQTAEAF
v_call: TRBV27
j_call: TRBJ1-1

cdr3_aa: ASTLIIEGARGNQPQH
v_call: TRBV21-1
j_call: TRBJ1-5

cdr3_aa: ASSSRDIAWTEETQY
v_call: TRBV28
j_call: TRBJ2-5

cdr3_aa: ASSFSGRDGIEQY
v_call: TRBV11-2
j_call: TRBJ2-7

cdr3_aa: ASSLSNRERKLF
v_call: TRBV7-9
j_call: TRBJ1-4

cdr3_aa: ASSLEFLEQF
v_call: TRBV18
j_call: TRBJ2-1

cdr3_aa: ATVTGVVTYEQY
v_call: TRBV28
j_call: TRBJ2-7

cdr3_aa: ASTNRGTYNEQF
v_call: TRBV6-5
j_call: TRBJ2-1

cdr3_aa: ASSLMSGGGTEAF
v_call: TRBV28
j_call: TRBJ1-1

cdr3_aa: ASSSGGGGNQPQH
v_call: TRBV6-2/TRBV6-3
j_call: TRBJ1-5

cdr3_aa: ASSRTASYGYT
v_call: TRBV2
j_call: TRBJ1-2

cdr3_aa: ASSFGVWQGTDTQY
v_call: TRBV11-2
j_call: TRBJ2-3

cdr3_aa: ASSLRGPTYEQY
v_call: TRBV27
j_call: TRBJ2-7

cdr3_aa: ASSEIWEFSYEQY
v_call: TRBV6-1
j_call: TRBJ2-7

cdr3_aa: ASSSGQAQSNTEAF
v_call: TRBV6-6
j_call: TRBJ1-1

cdr3_aa: ASKLGQGAAYNEQF
v_call: TRBV2
j_call: TRBJ2-1

cdr3_aa: ASRRTPNTGELF
v_call: TRBV6-4
j_call: TRBJ2-2

cdr3_aa: ASSEGQGRGETQY
v_call: TRBV6-1
j_call: TRBJ2-5

cdr3_aa: ASSLTPPGEEYNEQF
v_call: TRBV27
j_call: TRBJ2-1

cdr3_aa: ASSLAPGGSSNEKLF
v_call: TRBV5-1
j_call: TRBJ1-4

cdr3_aa: ASSPPAGGRTDTQY
v_call: TRBV14
j_call: TRBJ2-3

cdr3_aa: ASSPMTGLSGGELF
v_call: TRBV3-1/TRBV3-2
j_call: TRBJ2-2

cdr3_aa: ASSYSGGRGSYEQY
v_call: TRBV6-2/TRBV6-3
j_call: TRBJ2-7

cdr3_aa: ATSDLAYGYT
v_call: TRBV24-1
j_call: TRBJ1-2

cdr3_aa: ASTPTGGKTEAF
v_call: TRBV19
j_call: TRBJ1-1

cdr3_aa: ASSQDGAVYGYT
v_call: TRBV3-1/TRBV3-2
j_call: TRBJ1-2

cdr3_aa: AWSVTTGNTIY
v_call: TRBV30
j_call: TRBJ1-3

cdr3_aa: SVEMGRYTEAF
v_call: TRBV29-1
j_call: TRBJ1-1

cdr3_aa: AWSADRGTSGANVLT
v_call: TRBV30
j_call: TRBJ2-6

cdr3_aa: ASSSPRGSSYEQY
v_call: TRBV19
j_call: TRBJ2-7

cdr3_aa: ASSFAGLAGGSEQF
v_call: TRBV7-9
j_call: TRBJ2-1

cdr3_aa: ASSPQPVQGAGELF
v_call: TRBV11-2
j_call: TRBJ2-2

cdr3_aa: ASSNRDRSYEQY
v_call: TRBV19
j_call: TRBJ2-7

cdr3_aa: ASSEQASIGNTIY
v_call: TRBV9
j_call: TRBJ1-3

cdr3_aa: ASRGGVDYEQY
v_call: TRBV6-5
j_call: TRBJ2-7

cdr3_aa: SVGQGPSTDTQY
v_call: TRBV29-1
j_call: TRBJ2-3

cdr3_aa: ASSLGTPQETQY
v_call: TRBV5-1
j_call: TRBJ2-5

cdr3_aa: ASSPHRLAGTQY
v_call: TRBV11-3
j_call: TRBJ2-5

cdr3_aa: ASRQGYGYT
v_call: TRBV28
j_call: TRBJ1-2

cdr3_aa: ASSQGGLNQETQY
v_call: TRBV4-1
j_call: TRBJ2-5

cdr3_aa: ASRGQGARSSTDTQY
v_call: TRBV10-2
j_call: TRBJ2-3

cdr3_aa: ATGGNNEQF
v_call: TRBV24-1
j_call: TRBJ2-1

cdr3_aa: AWSVTSGSTDTQY
v_call: TRBV30
j_call: TRBJ2-3

cdr3_aa: ASSQDRTSGSETQY
v_call: TRBV3-1/TRBV3-2
j_call: TRBJ2-5

cdr3_aa: ASSLASGRTDTQY
v_call: TRBV7-9
j_call: TRBJ2-3